These 20 T cell receptor beta chains were sequenced from one sample in a study of glioma-infiltrating T cells. The iRepertoire nested amplicon-rescue multiplex PCR amplified TCR alpha and beta CDR3s from RNA. MiXCR was run by TCRdb on the multiplex PCR reads, yielding one entry per CDR3 protein. The sample has approximately 110,000 distinct CDR3 sequences, 23% seen once. Sequences were obtained from glioma tissue, nonneoplastic brain tissue, or PBMCs (not recorded which). Every receptor here comes from a human donor with low-grade glioma or glioblastoma, undergoing nonglioma brain surgery, or in good health (not recorded which).

Notes on this clonotype: A read error may be the cause here, since a much bigger clone is one base away. The V call is TRBV6-1, the J call TRBJ1-3; 7 nucleotides agree with TRBD1. Trimming removed 6 bases from V and 3 bases from J; junction bases left unmatched: 5. Germline CDR1 and CDR2: MNHNS and SASEGT. This CDR3 comprises 14 residues. The CDR3 is CASSDRDSGNTIYF. DNA for the CDR3: TGTGCCAGCAGCGACAGGGATAGTGGAAACACCATATATTTT.

V usage is TRBV12-5 and J usage is TRBJ1-2; unclear D gene. Germline V gene sequence: CDR1 LGHNT, CDR2 FRNRAP. The CDR3 consists of 12 residues. With 7 bases removed from V and 2 bases from J, the gap between germline ends came to 8 bases. The CDR3, as DNA: TGTGCTAGTGCCGGGGAAAACTATGGCTACACCTTC. This gives the protein CASAGENYGYTF.

This chain links TRBV12-5 with TRBJ2-1; D tentatively fits TRBD1 or TRBD2 (5 bases each). This CDR3 contains 15 residues. Germline-derived CDR1 and CDR2 are LGHNT and FRNRAP. V was shortened by 0 bases and J by 4 bases, with 10 bases between the two germline ends. Here the CDR3 reads CASGLVRGTYNEQFF. The CDR3 region has the DNA TGTGCTAGTGGTTTGGTACGAGGGACGTACAATGAGCAGTTCTTC.

At least ten counts were recorded for this clonotype. The chain recombines TRBV20-1 with TRBJ2-7; 11 bases agree with TRBD1. This CDR3 region has 14 residues. The junction had 6 bases not matched to a gene; V was cut back by 4 bases and J by 4 bases. Looked up from germline, CDR1 is DFQATT and CDR2 is SNEGSKA (reference sequence). Here the CDR3 reads CSATRTGGTYEQYF. Written as DNA, the CDR3 is TGCAGTGCTACGAGGACAGGGGGCACTTACGAGCAGTACTTC.

This clonotype was seen at least ten times. This chain joins TRBV28 and TRBJ2-7; D not resolved. The V gene's germline CDR1 is MDHEN and CDR2 SYDVKM. The CDR3 extends over 14 amino acids. Deletions cut 3 bases from V and 0 bases from J, with 9 bases between. CDR3 sequence: CASSFVGNSYEQYF. Written as DNA, the CDR3 is TGTGCCAGCAGTTTTGTGGGAAACTCCTACGAGCAGTACTTC.

The genes are TRBV29-1 and TRBJ2-1, with D perhaps TRBD2 (6 bases). The CDR3 extends over 15 amino acids. The germline V and J ends were trimmed by 0 bases and 8 bases, with 17 bases remaining between them. Germline CDR1 is SQVTM and CDR2 is ANQGSEA. This CDR3 is CSVEETTSRLDEQFF. In DNA, the CDR3 is TGCAGCGTTGAAGAGACGACTAGTCGTCTCGATGAGCAGTTCTTC.

This clonotype came up many times. The V call is TRBV7-3, the J call TRBJ2-3; the D gene is possibly TRBD2 (6 bases). CDR1 is SGHTA and CDR2 is FQGTGA in the germline V gene. The CDR3 is 15 residues long. V gave up 2 bases and J gave up 3 bases, with 12 bases separating them. The CDR3 here is CASSLWRAGTDTQYF. The CDR3 nucleotides read TGTGCCAGCAGCTTATGGAGGGCGGGGACAGATACGCAGTATTTT. The variable domain in full, with the rest retrieved from reference TRBV7-3 and TRBJ2-3, is GAGVSQTPSNKVTEKGKYVELRCDPISGHTALYWYRQSLGQGPEFLIYFQGTGAADDSGLPNDRFFAVRPEGSVSTLKIQRTERGDSAVYLCASSLWRAGTDTQYFGPGTRLTVL.

This clonotype was detected ten times or more. The rearrangement uses TRBV7-2 and TRBJ2-2; TRBD1 is a possible D gene (6 bases). CDR1 is SGHTA and CDR2 is FQGNSA in the germline V gene. The CDR3 runs to 15 residues. Between the trimmed V and J ends, which lost 1 base and 7 bases, there was a span of 13 bases. CDR3 DNA sequence: TGTGCCAGCAGCTTAGGATTCCAGGGGAGCGGGGAGCTGTTTTTT. It codes for CASSLGFQGSGELFF.

Remarks on this clonotype: The CDR3 carries no conserved terminal phenylalanine or tryptophan, so it likely arises from a read error. The chain combines TRBV20-1 with TRBJ2-1, with TRBD2 identical over 8 bases. The CDR3 length is 16 residues. With 2 bases clipped from V and 5 bases from J, the junction kept 11 bases outside the gene matches. CDR1 is DFQATT, CDR2 SNEGSKA, per germline (reference sequence). CDR3 sequence reads: CSARSLGLEGNNEQFI. CDR3 DNA: TGCAGTGCTAGATCCCTGGGACTAGAGGGAAACAATGAGCAGTTCATC.

Concerning this clonotype: A much larger clone lies a single base off, so this may be a read error. This rearrangement joins TRBV7-2 to TRBJ2-1, with 9 nucleotides matching TRBD2. Gene TRBJ2-7 matches the end of the DNA better, so the J call may be wrong. Germline lookup yields CDR1 SGHTA and CDR2 FQGNSA. The CDR3 covers 14 residues. The DNA for the CDR3 is TGTGCCAGTAAGCGGGAGGTTTCCTACAATGAGCAGTACTTC. This translates into CASKREVSYNEQYF.

This clonotype was seen ten or more times. The chain has TRBV4-3 and TRBJ1-3; no firm D call. V lost 0 bases, J lost 2 bases, and 8 bases lay in between. The germline gives CDR1 LGHNA, CDR2 YSLEER. This CDR3 has 15 residues. CDR3 DNA: TGCGCCAGCAGCCAAGATAGCACAGCTGGAAACACCATATATTTT. It is translated as CASSQDSTAGNTIYF.

Of note for this clonotype: Being one base from a much bigger clone, this may be a read error. The chain employs TRBV5-4 and TRBJ2-7, with D possibly being TRBD1 (5 bases). Looked up from germline, CDR1 is SGHNT and CDR2 is YYREEE (reference sequence). CDR3 length: 13 amino acids. V was pared by 3 bases and J by 5 bases, with 12 bases between. CDR3 protein: CASSSTWGNEQYF. For the CDR3, the DNA is TGTGCCAGCAGCTCGACATGGGGCAACGAGCAGTACTTC.

This clonotype has ten or more counts. The chain joins TRBV6-2 or TRBV6-3 to TRBJ2-7, with D uncertain. The germline V gene has CDR1 MNHEY and CDR2 SVGEGT. The CDR3 sequence is 15 residues long. The germline V and J ends were trimmed by 5 bases and 0 bases, with 14 bases remaining between them. This chain's CDR3 is CASSNGFSDSYEQYF. DNA of the CDR3: TGTGCCAGCAGTAACGGCTTTTCTGACTCCTACGAGCAGTACTTC.

A note on this clonotype: Possible read error: a much larger clone is one base away. The conserved phenylalanine or tryptophan is not found at the CDR3 terminus, so this likely reflects a read error. The gene calls are TRBV28 and TRBJ1-2, with D tentatively TRBD1 (5 bases). The ends were cut back, 6 bases at V and 1 base at J, with 12 bases in the middle. The length of the CDR3 is 14 residues. Germline V lookup: CDR1 MDHEN, CDR2 SYDVKM. DNA for the CDR3: TGTGCCAGCAGGGACTCAGGGATTAACTATGGCTACACCTCC. It encodes CASRDSGINYGYTS.

This clonotype has a count of ten or more. The CDR3 DNA reads TGTGCCACCAGCGGCCGGGACAGGAGAAACTATGGCTACACCTTC. This encodes CATSGRDRRNYGYTF. The chain links TRBV15 to TRBJ1-2; 8 bases map to TRBD1. The CDR3 spans 15 residues. Germline-derived CDR1 and CDR2 are LNHNV and YYDKDF (reference sequence). J gave up 2 bases and V 5 bases, and 7 bases lay outside the gene matches. Full variable domain (rest looked up from reference TRBV15 and TRBJ1-2): DAMVIQNPRYQVTQFGKPVTLSCSQTLNHNVMYWYQQKSSQAPKLLFHYYDKDFNNEADTPDNFQSRRPNTSFCFLDIRSPGLGDTAMYLCATSGRDRRNYGYTFGSGTRLTVV.

CDR3 sequence reads: CASGTGAGGYTF. The CDR3 nucleotides read TGTGCCAGCGGAACAGGGGCGGGTGGCTACACCTTC. This rearrangement joins TRBV6-2 or TRBV6-3 to TRBJ1-2, with 7 bases fitting TRBD1. Trimming removed 8 bases from V and 7 bases from J; junction bases left unmatched: 7. The CDR3 is 12 residues long. Germline V gene lookup returns CDR1 MNHEY and CDR2 SVGEGT.

The chain couples TRBV4-2 to TRBJ2-7; TRBD2 agrees at 8 bases. This CDR3 has 14 residues. Germline loops: CDR1 LGHNA, CDR2 YNFKEQ. Trimming removed 4 bases from V and 2 bases from J; junction bases left unmatched: 4. CDR3 residues: CASSRAGEAYEQYF. The CDR3 DNA sequence: TGTGCCAGCAGCCGAGCGGGAGAGGCCTACGAGCAGTACTTC.

Worth noting for this clonotype: This may be a read error: a much more frequent sequence differs by one nucleotide. The rearrangement links TRBV19 to TRBJ2-1, with D unresolved. Germline CDR1 is LNHDA and CDR2 is SQIVND (reference sequence). The CDR3 consists of 12 residues. The CDR3 loop is CASSIGDNEQLF. The CDR3 nucleotides read TGTGCCAGTAGTATAGGAGACAATGAGCAGTTATTC.

At least ten counts were recorded for this clonotype. This sequence joins TRBV27 and TRBJ1-1; no clear D gene. With 2 bases removed from V and 10 bases from J, the gap between germline ends came to 11 bases. Germline V gene lookup returns CDR1 MNHEY and CDR2 SMNVEV (reference sequence). The CDR3 runs to 12 residues. The DNA of the CDR3 is TGTGCCAGCAGTTTAAACGGCGGGTCAGCTTTCTTT. It specifies CASSLNGGSAFF.

This clonotype has more than one count but fewer than ten. The chain has TRBV28 and TRBJ1-4; TRBD1 aligns across 8 bases. Germline values: CDR1 MDHEN, CDR2 SYDVKM. This CDR3 is built from 14 residues. V shed 6 bases, J shed 8 bases, and the junction held 8 bases outside the gene matches. The CDR3 DNA reads TGTGCCAGCAGCCTGGACAGGGTAGGCGAAAAACTGTTTTTT. It translates to CASSLDRVGEKLFF.